These 2 T cell receptor beta chains were all obtained from the same sample, sequenced in a study of blood T cells in healthy people across ages. A sample-barcoded 5' primer and a J-beta primer mix were used in a second PCR of roughly 6 to 11 cycles. TCRdb called the 5' RACE reads again in MiXCR, with one record for every CDR3 protein. This table has 850,000 to 950,000 distinct CDR3 sequences, around 28% appearing once. Input material: blood. The receptors derive from a woman aged 80 or older in good health.

In DNA form, the CDR3 reads TGTGCCAGCAGCCAGGAGCTAGCAAGCTCCTACGAGCAGTACTTC. Residues: CASSQELASSYEQYF. This chain uses TRBV3-1 with TRBJ2-7; D may be TRBD2 (5 bases). CDR1 and CDR2 (germline): LGHDT, YNNKEL (reference sequence). The V end was cut by 3 bases, the J end by 0 bases, with 12 bases between. The CDR3 is 15 residues long.

Regarding this clonotype: A much larger clone sits a single nucleotide away, making a read error possible. The rearrangement links TRBV25-1 to TRBJ1-2; 7 nucleotides match TRBD1. This CDR3 has 12 residues. Germline V gene lookup returns CDR1 MGHDK and CDR2 SYGVNS. CDR3 sequence: CACRAGGGGYTF. The CDR3 coding sequence is TGTGCCTGCAGGGCAGGGGGAGGGGGCTACACCTTC.